The 26 T cell receptor beta chains in this list originate from one sample, sequenced in a study of T cells in Graves' hyperthyroidism and ophthalmopathy. Amplified regions were TCR beta CDR3 sequences from RNA transcripts. In the first-round RT-PCR of the TCR CDR3, the HTBI primer set was used. TCRdb ran MiXCR on the multiplex PCR reads and lists one entry per CDR3 protein. The sample records around 720,000 distinct CDR3 sequences, 35% being singletons. The sequencing sample was made of blood. These receptors were collected from a woman between 40 and 50 years old with Graves' hyperthyroidism.

The chain carries TRBV19 and TRBJ1-1, with unresolved D. Trimming removed 6 bases at V and 4 bases at J, with 15 bases between. This CDR3 spans 14 amino acids. Germline V lookup: CDR1 LNHDA, CDR2 SQIVND (reference sequence). The CDR3, as DNA: TGTGCCAGTAGCGCAGCTGTACCGGTCACTGAAGCTTTCTTT. It codes for CASSAAVPVTEAFF.

In its sample, this clonotype was seen a few times. CDR3 loop: CASRPTGERETQYF. The CDR3 nucleotides are TGTGCCAGCAGGCCGACAGGGGAGAGGGAGACCCAGTACTTC. J is TRBJ2-5 and V is TRBV6-2 or TRBV6-3; 8 nucleotides align to TRBD1. The CDR3 length is 14 residues. Germline V CDR1 and CDR2: MNHEY, SVGEGT. V was clipped by 6 bases and J by 5 bases; unmatched bases: 8.

Many counts were recorded for this clonotype. The chain has TRBV19 and TRBJ2-7, with 7 bases fitting TRBD1. CDR3 length equals 13 residues. The germline V gene has CDR1 LNHDA and CDR2 SQIVND (reference sequence). The trim removed 7 bases at V and 2 bases at J, leaving 5 bases unmatched. CDR3 sequence: CASKRQGPYEQYF. The CDR3 nucleotides are TGTGCCAGTAAAAGACAGGGACCCTACGAGCAGTACTTC. Full variable domain (outside the CDR3, taken from reference TRBV19 and TRBJ2-7): DGGITQSPKYLFRKEGQNVTLSCEQNLNHDAMYWYRQDPGQGLRLIYYSQIVNDFQKGDIAEGYSVSREKKESFPLTVTSAQKNPTAFYLCASKRQGPYEQYFGPGTRLTVT.

This clonotype was detected many times. One end of the junction fails to match germline, which may point to a read error. V gene TRBV19 combines with J gene TRBJ1-1, with TRBD1 identical over 7 bases. CDR3 length equals 14 residues. CDR1 is LNHDA and CDR2 is SQIVND in the germline V gene (reference sequence). Here the CDR3 reads CASSISGTATEAFF. In DNA form, the CDR3 reads TGTGCCAGTAGTATATCCGGGACAGCCACTGAGGCTTTCTTT. The whole variable domain, filled in from reference TRBV19 and TRBJ1-1, reads DGGITQSPKYLFRKEGQNVTLSCEQNLNHDAMYWYRQDPGQGLRLIYYSQIVNDFQKGDIAEGYSVSREKKESFPLTVTSAQKNPTAFYLCASSISGTATEAFFGQGTRLTVV.

V usage is TRBV20-1 and J usage is TRBJ1-2, with no clear D. Germline CDR1 DFQATT, CDR2 SNEGSKA (reference sequence). The ends were cut back, 3 bases at V and 8 bases at J, with 16 bases in the middle. This CDR3 spans 13 amino acids. CDR3: CSASAGEGYGYTF. The CDR3, as DNA: TGCAGTGCTAGTGCCGGAGAAGGCTACGGCTACACCTTC.

The gene calls are TRBV9 and TRBJ2-2; 12 bases are a match to TRBD1. J lost 4 bases, V lost 0 bases, and 4 bases had no gene match. This CDR3 is 17 amino acids long. Germline-derived CDR1 and CDR2 are SGDLS and YYNGEE. This CDR3 is CASSVGGQGAGTGELFF. The CDR3 coding sequence is TGTGCCAGCAGCGTAGGGGGACAGGGGGCCGGCACCGGGGAGCTGTTTTTT.

This clonotype occurred a few times. The chain employs TRBV7-9 and TRBJ2-6; maybe TRBD1 (5 bases). This CDR3 region has 13 residues. V dropped 11 bases and J dropped 0 bases, with 8 bases sitting between them. Germline V gives CDR1 SEHNR, CDR2 FQNEAQ (reference sequence). The CDR3 region is CAADSSGANVLTF. Here the CDR3 DNA reads TGTGCCGCCGACAGCTCTGGGGCCAACGTCCTGACTTTC.

V usage is TRBV7-2 and J usage is TRBJ2-7; TRBD2 might be the D (6 bases). V lost 0 bases and J 7 bases, leaving 16 bases between the germline ends. Germline CDR1 and CDR2: SGHTA and FQGNSA. This CDR3 spans 15 amino acids. The CDR3 spells CASSLARGAWGEQYF. CDR3 DNA: TGTGCCAGCAGCTTAGCACGCGGGGCGTGGGGTGAGCAGTACTTC.

This chain joins TRBV10-1 and TRBJ1-2; D may be TRBD1 (6 bases). Germline CDR1 WNHNN, CDR2 SYGVQD (reference sequence). This CDR3 has 15 residues. Trimming removed 4 bases from V and 3 bases from J, with 15 bases in between. DNA for the CDR3: TGCGCCAGCAGTGCCCGGGGGACAATTGACTATGGCTACACCTTC. It translates to CASSARGTIDYGYTF.

This clonotype was found many times. This chain links TRBV15 with TRBJ1-5, with D perhaps matching TRBD1 (5 bases). V was pared by 5 bases and J by 7 bases, with 15 bases between. This CDR3 region has 14 residues. CDR1 is LNHNV, CDR2 YYDKDF, per germline (reference sequence). The CDR3 loop is CATSYRGSGQPQHF. CDR3 sequence (DNA): TGTGCCACCAGCTATCGGGGGTCAGGACAGCCCCAGCATTTT.

This clonotype was seen a single time. A much larger clone lies a single base off, so this may be a read error. The chain is built from TRBV29-1 and TRBJ2-7; D unresolved. This CDR3 comprises 13 residues. Deletions cut 6 bases from V and 1 base from J, with 13 bases between. CDR1 SQVTM and CDR2 ANQGSEA come from the germline V gene. The DNA for the CDR3 is TGCAGCGTCGTTCTCCGGGCATCCTACGAGCAGTACTTC. It codes for CSVVLRASYEQYF.

The rearrangement links TRBV15 to TRBJ2-1; 12 positions agree with TRBD2. The CDR3 length is 15 residues. Germline CDR1 and CDR2: LNHNV and YYDKDF (reference sequence). J gave up 5 bases and V 1 base, and 0 bases lay outside the gene matches. CDR3 nucleotide sequence: TGTGCCACCAGCAGAGGGACTAGCGGGAACAATGAGCAGTTCTTC. The encoded protein is CATSRGTSGNNEQFF.

V gene TRBV10-3 combines with J gene TRBJ1-4, with D perhaps TRBD1 (5 bases). The length of the CDR3 is 16 residues. Looked up from germline, CDR1 is ENHRY and CDR2 is SYGVKD. V was shortened by 4 bases and J by 5 bases, with 17 bases between the two germline ends. CDR3 sequence: CAISVSSGRVNEKLFF. CDR3 sequence (DNA): TGTGCCATCAGTGTATCGAGTGGCAGGGTGAATGAAAAACTGTTTTTT.

This clonotype has a single count. The chain uses TRBV7-9 and TRBJ1-6; TRBD1 is a possible D gene (5 bases). From germline, CDR1 is SEHNR and CDR2 FQNEAQ (reference sequence). V was cut by 5 bases and J by 10 bases, with 18 bases left in between. This CDR3 has 15 amino acids. The CDR3 sequence is CASSPGLGVVSPLHF. CDR3 nucleotides: TGTGCCAGCAGCCCTGGGTTGGGGGTCGTCTCACCCCTCCACTTT.

This clonotype was found many times. A read error may produce the germline difference seen at one junction end. This chain connects TRBV7-7 to TRBJ1-6; no reliable D call. The CDR3 consists of 12 residues. CDR1 is SSHAT and CDR2 is FNYEAQ in the germline V gene (reference sequence). CDR3 residues: CASSLYTSPLHF. Written as DNA, the CDR3 is TGTGCTAGCAGCTTATACACTTCACCCCTCCACTTT.

This chain uses TRBV29-1 with TRBJ2-6, with 9 nucleotides matching TRBD1. This CDR3 comprises 16 residues. The germline gives CDR1 SQVTM, CDR2 ANQGSEA. V dropped 5 bases and J dropped 1; count of bases not matched to a gene: 6. The chain's CDR3 is CSVSGQGVSGANVLTF. Written as DNA, the CDR3 is TGCAGCGTTTCGGGACAGGGAGTGTCTGGGGCCAACGTCCTGACTTTC. The whole variable domain, filled in from reference TRBV29-1 and TRBJ2-6, reads SAVISQKPSRDICQRGTSLTIQCQVDSQVTMMFWYRQQPGQSLTLIATANQGSEATYESGFVIDKFPISRPNLTFSTLTVSNMSPEDSSIYLCSVSGQGVSGANVLTFGAGSRLTVL.

J is TRBJ1-6 and V is TRBV20-1; tentative D call: TRBD1 (5 bases). V lost 6 bases, J lost 4 bases, and 31 bases lay in between. The CDR3 consists of 20 residues. Germline lookup yields CDR1 DFQATT and CDR2 SNEGSKA (reference sequence). In DNA form, the CDR3 reads TGCAGTGCCTCCTCGACAGCCCCCTCTTCCCGAGAAACTTATAATTCACCCCTCCACTTT. The encoded protein is CSASSTAPSSRETYNSPLHF.

As concerns this clonotype: At one of its ends the junction is not consistent with the germline gene, which may arise from a read error. The chain combines TRBV10-3 with TRBJ2-6; D possibly corresponds to TRBD2 (5 bases). Germline assignment: CDR1 ENHRY and CDR2 SYGVKD. CDR3 length: 17 residues. The CDR3, as DNA: TGTGCCAGCAGTAAAAAGGACTTTTACTCTGGGGCCAACGTCCTGACTTTC. It specifies CASSKKDFYSGANVLTF.

The chain is built from TRBV5-4 and TRBJ2-5; 11 nucleotides line up with TRBD1. V trimming: 4 bases; J trimming: 5 bases; junction bases outside the gene matches: 10. CDR3 length: 16 residues. The germline V gene encodes CDR1 SGHNT and CDR2 YYREEE (reference sequence). CDR3 nucleotide sequence: TGTGCCAGCAGCACTAGGACAGGGGGCTTTCCGGAGACCCAGTACTTC. Protein: CASSTRTGGFPETQYF.

About this clonotype itself: Being one base from a much bigger clone, this may be a read error. J is TRBJ2-5 and V is TRBV7-2; TRBD2 agrees at 11 bases. Germline CDR1 reads SGHTA; CDR2 reads FQGNSA. The CDR3 runs 15 residues. This chain's CDR3 is CASLLAGVWQEAQYF. In DNA, the CDR3 is TGTGCCAGCCTACTAGCGGGAGTCTGGCAAGAGGCCCAGTACTTC.

This clonotype was observed at least ten times. The chain links TRBV7-3 to TRBJ1-6, with D unresolved. This CDR3 is 15 amino acids long. Germline values: CDR1 SGHTA, CDR2 FQGTGA. The ends were cut back, 2 bases at V and 5 bases at J, with 10 bases in the middle. CDR3 DNA: TGTGCCAGCAGCTTACACGGCACGGATAATTCACCCCTCCACTTT. It yields the protein CASSLHGTDNSPLHF.

About this clonotype itself: This clone may be a read error of a much larger clone one base away. This sequence joins TRBV7-2 and TRBJ1-4; D is possibly TRBD1 (6 bases). CDR1 is SGHTA, CDR2 FQGNSA, per germline. There are 13 residues in the CDR3. V gave up 7 bases and J gave up 8 bases, with 14 bases separating them. In nucleotides, the CDR3 is TGTGCCAGCAACTCCTACGGGACAGAAAAACTGTTTTTT. Translated, it gives CASNSYGTEKLFF.

Notes on this clonotype: This may come from a read error, since a much larger clone is one base off. The chain uses TRBV7-8 and TRBJ2-5, with D uncertain. Germline CDR1 SGHVS, CDR2 FQNEAQ. CDR3 size: 15 residues. In DNA, the CDR3 is TGTGCCAGCGGCTTAGTAGGGCAGCTCCAAGAGACCCAGTACTTC. It encodes CASGLVGQLQETQYF.

This clonotype was detected only a few times. This chain connects TRBV3-1 to TRBJ1-5, with D unresolved. The CDR3 totals 13 residues. With 0 bases removed from V and 12 bases from J, the gap between germline ends came to 12 bases. Germline assignment: CDR1 LGHDT and CDR2 YNNKEL (reference sequence). The CDR3 DNA is TGTGCCAGCAGCCAAGATCGTTCGGGGAGCCAGCATTTT. This encodes CASSQDRSGSQHF.

This chain joins TRBV7-2 and TRBJ2-5; weak D call: TRBD1 (5 bases). The CDR3 is 14 residues long. V was trimmed by 5 bases and J by 0 bases, leaving 10 bases between them. Germline V lookup: CDR1 SGHTA, CDR2 FQGNSA. CDR3 in amino acids: CASSVAGYQETQYF. The CDR3 bases are TGTGCCAGCAGCGTCGCAGGGTACCAAGAGACCCAGTACTTC. Using reference TRBV7-2 and TRBJ2-5 for the parts outside the CDR3, the full variable domain is GAGVSQSPSNKVTEKGKDVELRCDPISGHTALYWYRQSLGQGLEFLIYFQGNSAPDKSGLPSDRFSAERTGGSVSTLTIQRTQQEDSAVYLCASSVAGYQETQYFGPGTRLLVL.

The sample holds a few counts of this clonotype. This chain joins TRBV28 and TRBJ1-5; weak D call: TRBD1 (6 bases). This CDR3 contains 18 residues. CDR1 and CDR2 (germline): MDHEN, SYDVKM. Trimming cost V 1 base and J 4 bases, with 20 bases left between them. The CDR3 region has the DNA TGTGCCAGCAGTTTATTGTCTCTTAGGTCGAGGGGGAATCAGCCCCAGCATTTT. This sequence encodes CASSLLSLRSRGNQPQHF.